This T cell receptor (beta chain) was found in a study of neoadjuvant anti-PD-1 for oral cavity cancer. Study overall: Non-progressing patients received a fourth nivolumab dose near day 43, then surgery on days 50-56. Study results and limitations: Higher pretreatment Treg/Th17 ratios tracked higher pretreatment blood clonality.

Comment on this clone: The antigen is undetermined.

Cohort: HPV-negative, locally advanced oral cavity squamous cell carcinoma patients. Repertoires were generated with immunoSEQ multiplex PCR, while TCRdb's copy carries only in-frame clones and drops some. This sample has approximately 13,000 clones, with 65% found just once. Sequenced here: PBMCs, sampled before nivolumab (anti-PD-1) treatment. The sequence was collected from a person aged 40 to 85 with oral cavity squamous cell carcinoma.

CDR3 sequence (DNA): TGTGCCAGCGCCCGGACCCATAACACCGGGGAGCTGTTTTTT. Protein sequence: CASARTHNTGELFF. The chain recombines TRBV28 with TRBJ2-2; D gene uncertain. Germline V CDR1 and CDR2: MDHEN, SYDVKM. V was pared by 8 bases and J by 2 bases, with 12 bases between. The CDR3 is 14 amino acids.